This TCR beta chain was observed in a study of T-cell memory formation after mild COVID-19. In regard to this clonotype: Its antigen is unidentified.

The TCR alpha and TCR beta cDNA libraries, bearing sample barcodes and UMIs, were generated by 5'RACE using constant-segment primers. TCRdb called the 5' RACE reads again in MiXCR, with one record for every CDR3 protein. The sample lists about 400,000 distinct CDR3 sequences, more than 20% occurring once. V lost 0 bases and J lost 2, with 15 bases in between. This CDR3 is built from 17 residues. Germline CDR1 LGHNA, CDR2 YSLEER. Findings of the study overall: Later expanders leaned CD4+, whereas day 15 to 85 contracting clones were balanced CD4/CD8.

The chain has TRBV4-3 and TRBJ2-3; the D gene could be TRBD1 or TRBD2 (5 bases each). Sequenced sample: PBMCs or a T cell subset sorted from them (not recorded which). This TCR was recovered from an adult woman who had mild COVID-19 (a few samples of this study predate the infection). Cell type and time point are not known. For the CDR3, the DNA is TGCGCCAGCAGCCAAGAGGGGGTTCAGACAGCCACAGATACGCAGTATTTT. Translated, it gives CASSQEGVQTATDTQYF.